This T cell receptor beta chain was captured in a study of control samples from healthy donors and cancer patients. The CDR3 has 15 residues. After removal of 3 bases from V and 6 bases from J, the junction contained 7 bases not matched to a gene. The germline V gene has CDR1 SEHNR and CDR2 FQNEAQ (reference sequence). The method was immunoSEQ multiplex PCR; TCRdb's version includes in-frame clones alone and lacks a portion of them. The sample lists 95,000 to 150,000 clones; roughly nine tenths were seen once. The sequence derives from a woman aged 18-29 years in good health. The rearrangement joins TRBV7-9 to TRBJ2-1, with 8 bases that match TRBD2. The specimen was blood. CDR3 in DNA: TGTGCCAGCAGCTTTTCGCGCGGGGGGACCAATGAGCAGTTCTTC. It codes for CASSFSRGGTNEQFF.